This is a list of T cell receptor beta chains from one sample in a study of blood T cell repertoires in COVID-19. The assay was immunoSEQ multiplex PCR, and TCRdb's table has in-frame clones only and misses some. The sample consists of about 320,000 clones, 90% of them appearing once. Sample: PBMCs or T cells enriched from blood (not recorded which). All receptors derive from a man in his fifties or sixties who had recovered from COVID-19. CDR3s include the opening cysteine and the closing phenylalanine or tryptophan. A D gene is named only where the DNA matches it firmly.

TRBV10-2	TRBD1	TRBJ1-2	CASSESGQDFNYGYTF	TGCGCCAGCAGTGAGTCCGGACAGGACTTTAACTATGGCTACACCTTC
TRBV5-5	TRBD1	TRBJ2-1	CASSLATRGPYNEQFF	TGTGCCAGCAGCTTGGCTACCAGGGGGCCCTACAATGAGCAGTTCTTC
TRBV27	TRBD1	TRBJ1-1	CASSLQTTGGEAFF	TGTGCCAGCAGTCTTCAAACGACAGGGGGTGAAGCTTTCTTT
TRBV7-9	TRBD2	TRBJ2-7	CASSTLRGGLYEQYF	TGTGCCAGCAGTACCCTACGGGGGGGCCTTTACGAGCAGTACTTC
TRBV15	NA	TRBJ1-1	CATSSWAVGTEAFF	TGTGCCACCAGCAGTTGGGCCGTTGGAACTGAAGCTTTCTTT
TRBV5-4	NA	TRBJ2-1	CASSGAAHLDNEQFF	TGTGCCAGCAGCGGGGCGGCCCATTTGGACAATGAGCAGTTCTTC
TRBV30	NA	TRBJ1-2	CAWSVSQGGNYGYTF	TGTGCCTGGAGTGTATCTCAAGGAGGGAACTATGGCTACACCTTC
TRBV5-6	TRBD1	TRBJ1-5	CASSLRRPGQHSEPQHF	TGTGCCAGCAGCCTACGAAGACCGGGACAGCACTCTGAGCCCCAGCATTTT
TRBV10-2	NA	TRBJ2-7	CASSRLGGPYEQYF	TGCGCCAGCAGCCGACTAGGCGGACCCTACGAGCAGTACTTC
TRBV15	NA	TRBJ1-5	CATSRAGGGQPQHF	TGTGCCACCAGCAGAGCCGGGGGTGGTCAGCCCCAGCATTTT
TRBV6-5	NA	TRBJ1-2	CASSSSADYGYTF	TGTGCCAGCAGTTCCTCCGCGGACTATGGCTACACCTTC